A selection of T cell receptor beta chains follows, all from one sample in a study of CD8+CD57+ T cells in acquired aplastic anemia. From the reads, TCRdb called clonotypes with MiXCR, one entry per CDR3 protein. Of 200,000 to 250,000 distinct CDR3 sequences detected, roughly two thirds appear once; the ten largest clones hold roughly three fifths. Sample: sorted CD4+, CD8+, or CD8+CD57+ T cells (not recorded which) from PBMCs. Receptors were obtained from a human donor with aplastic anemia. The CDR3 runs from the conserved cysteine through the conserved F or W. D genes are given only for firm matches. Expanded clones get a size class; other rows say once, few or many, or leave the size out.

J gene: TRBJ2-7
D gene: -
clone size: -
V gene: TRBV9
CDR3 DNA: TGTGCCAGCAGCGCCAGACCAACAGGGGGAGGGCACGAGCAGTACTTC
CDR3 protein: CASSARPTGGGHEQYF

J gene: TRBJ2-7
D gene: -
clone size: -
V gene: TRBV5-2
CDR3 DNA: TGTGCCAGCGCCTCGGGACTAGCGGGCTACGAGCAGTACTTC
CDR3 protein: CASASGLAGYEQYF

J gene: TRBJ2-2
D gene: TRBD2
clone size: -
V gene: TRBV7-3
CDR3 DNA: TGTGCCAGCAGTGACGGGGGGGCCACCGGGGAGCTGTTCTTC
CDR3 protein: CASSDGGATGELFF

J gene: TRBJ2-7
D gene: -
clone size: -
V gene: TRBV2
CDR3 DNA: TGTGCCAGCCGGGACTCCCCCTACGAGCAGTACTTC
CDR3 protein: CASRDSPYEQYF

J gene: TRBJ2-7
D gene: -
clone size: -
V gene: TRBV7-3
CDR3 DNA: TGTGCCAGCAGCTTCGGATTGGGCTACGAGCAGTACTTC
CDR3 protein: CASSFGLGYEQYF

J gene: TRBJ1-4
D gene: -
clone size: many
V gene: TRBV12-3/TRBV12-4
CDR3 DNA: TGTGCCAGCAGTTTCGGTAGGATCTCAACTAATGAAAAACTGTTTTTT
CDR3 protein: CASSFGRISTNEKLFF

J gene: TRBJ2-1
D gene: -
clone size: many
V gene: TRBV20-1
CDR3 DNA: TGCAGTGCCGAGAGCTCGGGCAATGAGCAGTTCTTC
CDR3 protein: CSAESSGNEQFF

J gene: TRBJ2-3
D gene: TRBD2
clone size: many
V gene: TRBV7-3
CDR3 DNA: TGTGCCAGCAGCTTATCGGGGGGGCCGACAGATACGCAGTATTTT
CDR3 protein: CASSLSGGPTDTQYF

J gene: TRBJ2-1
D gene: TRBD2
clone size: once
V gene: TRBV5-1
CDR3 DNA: TGCGCCAGCAGCCACGGGACTAGCGGGAGACCCAACAATGAGCAGTTCTTC
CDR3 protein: CASSHGTSGRPNNEQFF

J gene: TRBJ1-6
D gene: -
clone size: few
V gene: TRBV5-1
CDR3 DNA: TGCGCCAGCAGCTTGATGGGCAATTCACCCCTCCACTTT
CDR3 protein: CASSLMGNSPLHF

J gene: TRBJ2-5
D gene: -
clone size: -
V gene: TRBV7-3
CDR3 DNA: TGTGCCAGCAGCCAAGTGAGGACGGGGGAGACCCAGTACTTC
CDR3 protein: CASSQVRTGETQYF

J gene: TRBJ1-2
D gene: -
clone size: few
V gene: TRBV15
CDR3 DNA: TGTGCCACCAGCAGAGACGTGGACTATGGCTACACCTTC
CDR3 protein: CATSRDVDYGYTF

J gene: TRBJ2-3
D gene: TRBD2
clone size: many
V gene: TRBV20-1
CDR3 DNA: TGCAGTGCTAAGCGGGGGGGGTTCACAGATACGCAGTATTTT
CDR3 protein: CSAKRGGFTDTQYF

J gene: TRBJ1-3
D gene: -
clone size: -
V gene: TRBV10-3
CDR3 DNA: TGTGCCATCAGTGAGCGTCAGACGGGAAACACCATATATTTT
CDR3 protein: CAISERQTGNTIYF

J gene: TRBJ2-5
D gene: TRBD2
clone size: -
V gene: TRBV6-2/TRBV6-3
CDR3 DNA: TGTGCCAGCAGTTACGGTCTAGCGGGGGGTATAGAGACCCAGTACTTC
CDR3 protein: CASSYGLAGGIETQYF

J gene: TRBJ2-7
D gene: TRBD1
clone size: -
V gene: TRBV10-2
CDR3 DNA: TGCGCCAGCAGTGCGTTCGGGACAGGGCAGGAGCAGTACTTC
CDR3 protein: CASSAFGTGQEQYF

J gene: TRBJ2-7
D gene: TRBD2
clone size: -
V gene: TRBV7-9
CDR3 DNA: TGTGCCAGCAGTTCCGGACTAGTACCCTACGAGCAGTACTTC
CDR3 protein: CASSSGLVPYEQYF

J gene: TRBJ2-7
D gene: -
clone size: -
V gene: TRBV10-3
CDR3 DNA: TGTGCCATCAGTGAGAGAGCTACCCTGGGAGACGAGCAGTACTTC
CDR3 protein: CAISERATLGDEQYF

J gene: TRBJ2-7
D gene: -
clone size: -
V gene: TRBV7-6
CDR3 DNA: TGTGCCAGCAGCTTAGCGAGGGCGGGAAGTGTCTACGAGCAGTACTTC
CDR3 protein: CASSLARAGSVYEQYF

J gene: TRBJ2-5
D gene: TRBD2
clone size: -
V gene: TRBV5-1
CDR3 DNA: TGCGCCAGCAGCTTCTCTAGCGGGGGGAAAGAGACCCAGTACTTC
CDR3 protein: CASSFSSGGKETQYF

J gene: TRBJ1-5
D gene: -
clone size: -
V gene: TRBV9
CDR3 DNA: TGTGCCAGCAGCGTAGCAGCGGGCCAGCCCCAGCATTTT
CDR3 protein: CASSVAAGQPQHF

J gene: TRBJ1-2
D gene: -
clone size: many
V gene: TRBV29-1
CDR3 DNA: TGCAGCGTTGTCGGCGGGAGGGGCTATGGCTACACCTTC
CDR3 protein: CSVVGGRGYGYTF

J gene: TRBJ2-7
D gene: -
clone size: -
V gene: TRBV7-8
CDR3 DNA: TGTGCCAGCAGCTTGAGGCGGGACCTAGGCCACGAGCAGTACTTC
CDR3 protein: CASSLRRDLGHEQYF

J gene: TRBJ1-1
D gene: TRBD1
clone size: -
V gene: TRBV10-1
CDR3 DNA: TGCGCCACTCAGGGGGGGCCGAACACTGAAGCTTTCTTT
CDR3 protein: CATQGGPNTEAFF

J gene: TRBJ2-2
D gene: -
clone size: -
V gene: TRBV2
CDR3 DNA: TGTGCCAGCACGGAGGCCCTGGAGCTGTTTTTT
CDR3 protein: CASTEALELFF

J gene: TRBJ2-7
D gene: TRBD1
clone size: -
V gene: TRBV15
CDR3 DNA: TGTGCCACCAGCAGCTCCAGGTCGGGACAGGGATCTGCCGAGCAGTACTTC
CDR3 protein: CATSSSRSGQGSAEQYF

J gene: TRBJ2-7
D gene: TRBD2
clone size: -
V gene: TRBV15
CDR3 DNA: TGTGCCACCAGCAGAGAACTAGCGGGAGACTACGAGCAGTACTTC
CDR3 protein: CATSRELAGDYEQYF

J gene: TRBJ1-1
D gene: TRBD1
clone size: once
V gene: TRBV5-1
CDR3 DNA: TGCGCCAGCAGCTTGCAGGGGGGGGCGAACACTGAAGCTTTCTTT
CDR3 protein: CASSLQGGANTEAFF

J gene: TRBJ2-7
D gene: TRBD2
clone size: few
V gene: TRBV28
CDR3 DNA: TGTGCCAGCAGTGAAACTAGCGGACTCTACGAGCAGTACTTC
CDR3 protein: CASSETSGLYEQYF

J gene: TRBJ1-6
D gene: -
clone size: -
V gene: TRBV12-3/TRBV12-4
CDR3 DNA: TGTGCCAGCAGCACAGGGTCCTATAATTCACCCCTCCACTTT
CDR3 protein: CASSTGSYNSPLHF

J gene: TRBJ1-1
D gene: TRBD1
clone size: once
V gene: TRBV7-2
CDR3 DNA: TGTGCCAGCAGCCAAAACAGGGGGGGCAACACTGAAGCTTTCTTT
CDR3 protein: CASSQNRGGNTEAFF

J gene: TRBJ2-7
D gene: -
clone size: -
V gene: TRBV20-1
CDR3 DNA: TGCAGTGCTAGAGAGTCCCTCGGCGGGGACGGCCTTTACGAGCAGTACTTC
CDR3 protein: CSARESLGGDGLYEQYF

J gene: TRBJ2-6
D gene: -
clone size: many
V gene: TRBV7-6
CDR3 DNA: TGTGCCAGCAGCGAGTTTACGCTACCTGGGGCCAACGTCCTGACTTTC
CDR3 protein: CASSEFTLPGANVLTF